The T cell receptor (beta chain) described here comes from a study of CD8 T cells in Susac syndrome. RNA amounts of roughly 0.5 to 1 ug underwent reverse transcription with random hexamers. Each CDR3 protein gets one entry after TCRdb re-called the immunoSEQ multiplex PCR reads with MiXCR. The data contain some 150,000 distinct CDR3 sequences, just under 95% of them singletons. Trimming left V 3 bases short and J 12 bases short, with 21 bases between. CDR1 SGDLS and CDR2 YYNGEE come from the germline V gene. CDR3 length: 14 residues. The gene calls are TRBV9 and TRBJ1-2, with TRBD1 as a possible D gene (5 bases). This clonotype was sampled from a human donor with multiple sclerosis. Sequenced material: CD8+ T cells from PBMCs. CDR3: CASSASAGSKVDTF. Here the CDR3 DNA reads TGTGCCAGCAGCGCTTCCGCAGGGAGCAAGGTTGACACCTTC. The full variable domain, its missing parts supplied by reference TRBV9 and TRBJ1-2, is DSGVTQTPKHLITATGQRVTLRCSPRSGDLSVYWYQQSLDQGLQFLIQYYNGEERAKGNILERFSAQQFPDLHSELNLSSLELGDSALYFCASSASAGSKVDTFGSGTRLTVV.